A single sample is the source of the 28 T cell receptor beta chains below, sequenced in a study of metastatic and nonmetastatic thyroid tumors. TCRdb re-called the PCR reads through MiXCR. The sample gives around 20,000 clones, roughly a sixth of which show up once; roughly 35% is in the top ten. Thyroid surgery was preceded by no treatment in any patient. Sequenced material: blood. Receptors originate from a female donor with papillary thyroid cancer or a benign thyroid nodule (not recorded which). Some clones in this sample may be carry-over from other donors' samples.

This clone was recorded many times. This chain joins TRBV9 and TRBJ2-7; D perhaps matches TRBD2 (6 bases). This CDR3 has 15 residues. Germline V CDR1 and CDR2: SGDLS, YYNGEE. The V end was cut by 0 bases, the J end by 0 bases, with 10 bases between. DNA for the CDR3: TGTGCCAGCAGCGTAGGTGGGGACTTCTCCTACGAGCAGTACTTC. It specifies CASSVGGDFSYEQYF.

This clone appeared many times. CDR3 protein: CSARDVGTGNEKLFF. CDR3 in DNA: TGCAGTGCTAGAGATGTGGGGACGGGAAATGAAAAACTGTTTTTT. V is TRBV20-1 and J is TRBJ1-4; the D gene is possibly TRBD1 (5 bases). V was shortened by 0 bases and J by 5 bases, with 13 bases between the two germline ends. The CDR3 loop spans 15 amino acids. Germline V gives CDR1 DFQATT, CDR2 SNEGSKA (reference sequence).

This clone was recorded many times. This chain links TRBV7-2 with TRBJ2-3; tentative D call: TRBD1 (5 bases). The V end lost 5 bases, the J end lost 6 bases, and 15 bases lay between the germline ends. The CDR3 totals 14 residues. Germline V gene sequence: CDR1 SGHTA, CDR2 FQGNSA. CDR3 nucleotides: TGTGCCAGCAGCAACGATCAGGGAAGTGATACGCAGTATTTT. Its protein product is CASSNDQGSDTQYF.

In this sample, this clone turned up many times. This chain connects TRBV5-1 to TRBJ2-1; the match to TRBD2 covers 7 bases. The ends lost 4 bases at V and 0 bases at J; junction bases unmatched: 7. The CDR3 runs to 16 residues. Germline V lookup: CDR1 SGHRS, CDR2 YFSETQ. CDR3 nucleotides: TGCGCCAGCAGCCCGACTAGCCCGAGCTCCTACAATGAGCAGTTCTTC. Translating gives CASSPTSPSSYNEQFF. Together with reference TRBV5-1 and TRBJ2-1, the CDR3 gives the full variable domain: KAGVTQTPRYLIKTRGQQVTLSCSPISGHRSVSWYQQTPGQGLQFLFEYFSETQRNKGNFPGRFSGRQFSNSRSEMNVSTLELGDSALYLCASSPTSPSSYNEQFFGPGTRLTVL.

The table lists this clone with many counts. The V gene is TRBV3-1, the J gene TRBJ1-4; tentatively, D is TRBD1 (6 bases). The CDR3 has 17 amino acids. V lost 2 bases, J lost 10 bases, and 23 bases lay in between. Germline CDR1 LGHDT, CDR2 YNNKEL (reference sequence). CDR3 bases: TGTGCCAGCAGCCAAACCTACTTCGGGCAGGGGTTAGCAAAACTGTTTTTT. It codes for CASSQTYFGQGLAKLFF.

This clone is medium-sized by share. The chain joins TRBV12-3 or TRBV12-4 to TRBJ1-3; D possibly corresponds to TRBD1 (5 bases). There are 15 residues in the CDR3. V gave up 1 base and J gave up 5 bases, with 12 bases separating them. CDR3 protein: CASSLVQGTRNTIYF. CDR3 DNA: TGTGCCAGCAGTTTAGTCCAGGGAACCCGAAACACCATATATTTT.

V gene TRBV20-1 combines with J gene TRBJ2-7, with 9 bases identical to TRBD1. The ends lost 5 bases at V and 8 bases at J; junction bases unmatched: 13. CDR1 and CDR2 from the germline V gene are DFQATT and SNEGSKA (reference sequence). The CDR3 contains 14 residues. This CDR3 reads CSASYPRDRAKQYF. The CDR3 nucleotides are TGCAGTGCTTCTTATCCTCGGGACAGGGCAAAGCAGTACTTC.

This clone was observed at least ten times. The rearrangement links TRBV20-1 to TRBJ2-3; D might be TRBD1 (6 bases). V lost 3 bases and J lost 3, with 13 bases in between. The CDR3 has 14 amino acids. Germline-derived CDR1 and CDR2 are DFQATT and SNEGSKA (reference sequence). In nucleotides, the CDR3 is TGCAGTGCTAGTTCAGGGGCATGGACAGATACGCAGTATTTT. It translates to CSASSGAWTDTQYF.

This clone was counted many times. The J gene is TRBJ2-5, the V gene TRBV5-1; 9 nucleotides agree with TRBD2. J lost 3 bases, V lost 2 bases, and 2 bases had no gene match. The CDR3 extends over 14 amino acids. Germline CDR1 reads SGHRS; CDR2 reads YFSETQ. The CDR3 DNA sequence: TGCGCCAGCAGCTTCCGACTAGCGGAAGAGACCCAGTACTTC. Translating gives CASSFRLAEETQYF.

This clone was seen ten or more times. The chain is built from TRBV20-1 and TRBJ1-2; D gene unclear. This CDR3 has 13 amino acids. Germline values: CDR1 DFQATT, CDR2 SNEGSKA (reference sequence). Trimming removed 0 bases at V and 1 base at J, with 6 bases between. The DNA for the CDR3 is TGCAGTGCTAGAGATAGAGATAACTATGGCTACACCTTC. Its translation: CSARDRDNYGYTF.

There are many counts of this clone. This rearrangement joins TRBV6-2 or TRBV6-3 to TRBJ2-1; 8 bases are a match to TRBD1. CDR1 is MNHEY, CDR2 SVGEGT, per germline. After removal of 7 bases from V and 7 bases from J, the junction contained 12 bases not matched to a gene. The CDR3 runs to 15 residues. The CDR3, as DNA: TGTGCCAGCACCGAACGTTCAGGGGGCAAGAATGAGCAGTTCTTC. Translating gives CASTERSGGKNEQFF.

This clone has a handful of counts. The CDR3 carries no conserved terminal phenylalanine or tryptophan, so it likely arises from a read error. The chain is built from TRBV20-1 and TRBJ1-5; a weak D match, TRBD1 (5 bases). The CDR3 totals 13 residues. Trimming pared 5 bases from V and 6 bases from J, leaving 14 bases between. Germline-derived CDR1 and CDR2 are DFQATT and SNEGSKA (reference sequence). CDR3 in amino acids: CSAGFGGTQPQHS. The CDR3 region has the DNA TGCAGTGCTGGGTTCGGGGGGACTCAGCCCCAGCATTCT.

Many counts were recorded for this clone. CDR3 in DNA: TGTGCCAGCAGACTAGCGGGAGTTTACATCACTCAGGAGACCCAGTACTTC. Its translation: CASRLAGVYITQETQYF. J is TRBJ2-5 and V is TRBV28, with TRBD2 matching over 11 bases. Germline loops: CDR1 MDHEN, CDR2 SYDVKM. This CDR3 contains 17 residues. The V gene end was trimmed by 6 bases and the J gene end by 5 bases; junction bases not matched to a gene: 14.

This clone showed up just a few times. J is TRBJ2-7 and V is TRBV28, with a weak D call TRBD1 (5 bases). Per germline, CDR1 MDHEN and CDR2 SYDVKM. V was pared by 4 bases and J by 3 bases, with 16 bases between. CDR3 length equals 15 residues. The CDR3 loop reads CASSWGSQGIYEQYF. CDR3 DNA: TGTGCCAGCAGTTGGGGTAGCCAGGGAATCTACGAGCAGTACTTC. The whole variable domain, filled in from reference TRBV28 and TRBJ2-7, reads DVKVTQSSRYLVKRTGEKVFLECVQDMDHENMFWYRQDPGLGLRLIYFSYDVKMKEKGDIPEGYSVSREKKERFSLILESASTNQTSMYLCASSWGSQGIYEQYFGPGTRLTVT.

This clone came up many times. The CDR3 is CASSFRGSLARSSYNSPLHF. CDR3 sequence (DNA): TGTGCCAGCAGCTTTAGGGGGTCACTAGCGCGGAGCTCCTATAATTCACCCCTCCACTTT. The V gene is TRBV7-9, the J gene TRBJ1-6, with D possibly matching TRBD1 (6 bases). Trimming removed 3 bases at V and 0 bases at J, with 21 bases between. Germline V gives CDR1 SEHNR, CDR2 FQNEAQ (reference sequence). This CDR3 comprises 20 residues.

The chain uses TRBV2 and TRBJ1-4, with D possibly being TRBD1 (5 bases). Germline CDR1 and CDR2: SNHLY and FYNNEI. V was shortened by 8 bases and J by 16 bases, with 20 bases between the two germline ends. There are 12 residues in the CDR3. The CDR3 DNA reads TGTGCCAGCCACACAGACCCGGGACCCAAGTTTTTT. As protein: CASHTDPGPKFF.

The J gene is TRBJ1-3, the V gene TRBV20-1; no definite D call. This CDR3 contains 14 residues. V gave up 0 bases and J gave up 0 bases, with 6 bases separating them. CDR1 and CDR2 from the germline V gene are DFQATT and SNEGSKA (reference sequence). The CDR3: CSARDRSSGNTIYF. The CDR3 DNA sequence: TGCAGTGCTAGAGATCGCAGCTCTGGAAACACCATATATTTT.

This clone has ten or more counts. The chain uses TRBV20-1 and TRBJ2-1; weak D call: TRBD2 (6 bases). In germline, CDR1 is DFQATT, CDR2 SNEGSKA (reference sequence). V was clipped by 4 bases and J by 2 bases, with 18 bases between them. The CDR3 covers 16 residues. CDR3 in DNA: TGCAGTGCTACGGATTTCGGGAGAGGCACCTACAATGAGCAGTTCTTC. Its protein is CSATDFGRGTYNEQFF.

In this sample, this clone turned up many times. The V and J genes are TRBV2 and TRBJ1-1, with D uncertain. Trimming left V 6 bases short and J 0 bases short, with 8 bases between. Per germline, CDR1 SNHLY and CDR2 FYNNEI. The CDR3 extends over 13 amino acids. The CDR3 is CASRVQMNTEAFF. The CDR3, as DNA: TGTGCCAGCAGAGTACAGATGAACACTGAAGCTTTCTTT.

This clone was observed many times. The chain recombines TRBV5-5 with TRBJ1-4; a weak D match, TRBD1 (5 bases). The CDR3 contains 16 residues. The germline V gene has CDR1 SGHKS and CDR2 YYEKEE (reference sequence). V lost 4 bases and J lost 6, with 19 bases in between. The CDR3 sequence: CASSPGRPGGHEKLFF. The CDR3 DNA reads TGTGCCAGCAGCCCGGGACGCCCGGGCGGGCATGAAAAACTGTTTTTT.

This chain joins TRBV2 and TRBJ2-7; 8 positions match TRBD2. Trimming removed 4 bases from V and 2 bases from J; junction bases left unmatched: 16. The length of the CDR3 is 18 residues. Germline V gene data show CDR1 as SNHLY and CDR2 as FYNNEI. The CDR3: CASSAGTSVSVSPYEQYF. Written as DNA, the CDR3 is TGTGCCAGCAGTGCCGGGACTAGTGTGAGTGTCTCCCCCTACGAGCAGTACTTC.

The chain has TRBV7-9 and TRBJ2-7, with 7 bases matching TRBD2. Germline values: CDR1 SEHNR, CDR2 FQNEAQ (reference sequence). V gave up 5 bases and J gave up 7 bases; unmatched junction bases: 11. This CDR3 is 14 amino acids long. The CDR3 DNA sequence: TGTGCCAGCAGCCAAGGGATAGCGGGTGATGAGCAGTACTTC. Translating gives CASSQGIAGDEQYF.

There are many counts of this clone. The rearrangement uses TRBV7-3 and TRBJ2-7; D uncertain. The germline V gene has CDR1 SGHTA and CDR2 FQGTGA. There are 13 residues in the CDR3. V shed 1 base and J shed 5 bases, with 9 bases lying between them. The CDR3 protein is CASSLSGLDEQYF. As DNA, the CDR3 is TGTGCCAGCAGCTTAAGTGGGTTGGACGAGCAGTACTTC.

This clone occurred many times. A much larger clone lies a single base off, so this may be a read error. The CDR3 protein is CRASWTSGTDTQYF. Written as DNA, the CDR3 is TGCAGGGCTAGCTGGACTAGCGGCACAGATACGCAGTATTTT. J is TRBJ2-3 and V is TRBV20-1, with 9 nucleotides matching TRBD2. The CDR3 is made up of 14 amino acids. Germline values: CDR1 DFQATT, CDR2 SNEGSKA (reference sequence).

The chain recombines TRBV3-1 with TRBJ1-2; 7 bases line up with TRBD1. Germline lookup yields CDR1 LGHDT and CDR2 YNNKEL (reference sequence). V shed 3 bases and J 4 bases; nucleotides not matched to a gene: 5. The CDR3 extends over 14 amino acids. CDR3 nucleotides: TGTGCCAGCAGCCAGAGGGACAGAGTCTATGGCTACACCTTC. Its protein is CASSQRDRVYGYTF. Together with reference TRBV3-1 and TRBJ1-2, the CDR3 gives the full variable domain: DTAVSQTPKYLVTQMGNDKSIKCEQNLGHDTMYWYKQDSKKFLKIMFSYNNKELIINETVPNRFSPKSPDKAHLNLHINSLELGDSAVYFCASSQRDRVYGYTFGSGTRLTVV.

In this sample, this clone turned up many times. This chain links TRBV28 with TRBJ1-1; unclear D gene. This CDR3 comprises 11 residues. Trimming removed 6 bases from V and 3 bases from J, with 5 bases in between. Germline CDR1 reads MDHEN; CDR2 reads SYDVKM. Here the CDR3 reads CASRWDTEAFF. The CDR3 nucleotides are TGTGCCAGCAGGTGGGACACTGAAGCTTTCTTT.

This clone was counted many times. V is TRBV5-1 and J is TRBJ2-5, with 7 bases matching TRBD1. Germline lookup yields CDR1 SGHRS and CDR2 YFSETQ. This CDR3 spans 13 amino acids. With 4 bases clipped from V and 4 bases from J, the junction kept 4 bases outside the gene matches. The CDR3 protein is CASSPRTGETQYF. The CDR3 region has the DNA TGCGCCAGCAGCCCTAGGACAGGAGAGACCCAGTACTTC. Using reference TRBV5-1 and TRBJ2-5 for the parts outside the CDR3, the full variable domain is KAGVTQTPRYLIKTRGQQVTLSCSPISGHRSVSWYQQTPGQGLQFLFEYFSETQRNKGNFPGRFSGRQFSNSRSEMNVSTLELGDSALYLCASSPRTGETQYFGPGTRLLVL.

This clone is medium-sized by share. This rearrangement joins TRBV30 to TRBJ2-7, with no clear D. CDR1 is GTSNPN and CDR2 is SVGIG in the germline V gene (reference sequence). The CDR3 loop spans 16 amino acids. Trimming cost V 0 bases and J 0 bases, with 15 bases left between them. This CDR3 reads CAWSVLGTTRSYEQYF. Written as DNA, the CDR3 is TGTGCCTGGAGTGTACTCGGTACTACCCGCTCCTACGAGCAGTACTTC.